These T cell receptor beta chains were read from a single sample in a study of cytomegalovirus exposure and HLA in healthy donors. The assay was immunoSEQ multiplex PCR, and TCRdb's table has in-frame clones only and misses some. Of some 150,000 clones detected, roughly 79% appear once; the ten largest clones hold 1.7%. The sequencing input was PBMCs. The receptors come from a young woman in good health and CMV-seronegative. CDR3s include the opening cysteine and the closing phenylalanine or tryptophan. Fields, in order: J gene, clone size, D gene, V gene, CDR3 protein, CDR3 DNA. A D gene is named only where the DNA matches it firmly. Size is stated for part of the rows, as once, few or many counts, or as a class when the clone is expanded.

>TRBJ2-7|.|TRBD1|TRBV28
CASTNSLTGGFQYF
TGTGCCAGCACCAATAGTCTTACAGGGGGTTTTCAGTACTTC
>TRBJ2-7|.|TRBD2|TRBV5-1
CASSFSGGTYEQYF
TGCGCCAGCAGCTTTAGCGGGGGGACCTACGAGCAGTACTTC
>TRBJ1-3|.|TRBD1|TRBV6-6
CASSTGTSSGNTIYF
TGTGCCAGTTCGACAGGGACCAGCTCTGGAAACACCATATATTTT
>TRBJ2-7|.|.|TRBV30
CAWAWERQYEQYF
TGTGCCTGGGCCTGGGAGAGACAATACGAGCAGTACTTC
>TRBJ1-5|few|.|TRBV6-1
CASSAHAQGWDQPQHF
TGTGCCAGCAGTGCGCACGCGCAGGGCTGGGATCAGCCCCAGCATTTT
>TRBJ1-2|.|.|TRBV27
CASSPRGGSYGYTF
TGTGCCAGCAGTCCCCGCGGGGGCTCCTATGGCTACACCTTC
>TRBJ2-3|.|.|TRBV14
CASSLTGEVGTDTQYF
TGTGCCAGCAGCCTAACAGGGGAGGTGGGCACAGATACGCAGTATTTT
>TRBJ2-3|.|TRBD2|TRBV5-1
CASSLAGVSGGTDTQYF
TGCGCCAGCAGCTTGGCCGGGGTTAGCGGGGGAACAGATACGCAGTATTTT
>TRBJ2-2|.|TRBD2|TRBV10-3
CAISDPGLAGTSTGELFF
TGTGCCATCAGTGATCCGGGACTAGCGGGGACTTCCACCGGGGAGCTGTTTTTT
>TRBJ1-5|.|TRBD1|TRBV7-8
CASSLAISGGDQPQHF
TGTGCCAGCAGCTTAGCGATTTCAGGGGGCGATCAGCCCCAGCATTTT
>TRBJ1-1|once|.|TRBV9
CASSVGATNTEAFF
TGTGCCAGCAGCGTAGGGGCCACCAACACTGAAGCTTTCTTT
>TRBJ2-2|.|.|TRBV7-9
CASSFWTALISNTGELFF
TGTGCCAGCAGCTTCTGGACAGCCCTCATCTCGAACACCGGGGAGCTGTTTTTT
>TRBJ1-2|.|.|TRBV23-1
CASSQSYGDSAGYTF
TGCGCCAGCAGTCAATCCTACGGGGATAGCGCAGGCTACACCTTC
>TRBJ1-5|.|TRBD1|TRBV6-1
CAAQGGGSNQPQHF
TGTGCCGCTCAAGGGGGCGGGAGCAATCAGCCCCAGCATTTT
>TRBJ2-7|.|.|TRBV5-1
CASSFGFEEQYF
TGCGCCAGCAGCTTCGGGTTCGAAGAGCAGTACTTC
>TRBJ1-2|.|.|TRBV7-2
CASSPYDQGYGYTF
TGTGCCAGCAGCCCTTACGATCAGGGTTACGGCTACACCTTC
>TRBJ2-2|once|.|TRBV5-1
CASSSWTTNTGELFF
TGCGCCAGCAGCTCCTGGACAACGAACACCGGGGAGCTGTTTTTT
>TRBJ1-1|.|.|TRBV29-1
CSVETQGNTEAFF
TGCAGCGTTGAAACCCAGGGGAACACTGAAGCTTTCTTT
>TRBJ1-5|.|.|TRBV6-5
CASSLERYSNQPQHF
TGTGCCAGCAGCTTAGAGCGTTATAGCAATCAGCCCCAGCATTTT
>TRBJ1-1|.|.|TRBV6-5
CASSYGEGTEAFF
TGTGCCAGCAGTTACGGGGAGGGAACTGAAGCTTTCTTT
>TRBJ2-3|few|.|TRBV9
CASSYGGPDTQYF
TGTGCCAGCAGCTACGGGGGACCAGATACGCAGTATTTT
>TRBJ1-2|.|.|TRBV18
CASSRIRNPEGNYGYTF
TGTGCCAGCTCACGTATCAGGAACCCGGAGGGTAACTATGGCTACACCTTC
>TRBJ2-1|.|.|TRBV19
CASSVQGFGPNEQFF
TGTGCCAGTAGTGTACAGGGTTTTGGTCCCAATGAGCAGTTCTTC
>TRBJ1-2|.|TRBD1|TRBV6-5
CASSYGDRSYGYTF
TGTGCCAGCAGTTACGGGGACAGAAGCTATGGCTACACCTTC
>TRBJ2-3|.|TRBD1|TRBV2
CASSEAGTVTDTQYF
TGTGCCAGCAGTGAAGCTGGGACAGTCACAGATACGCAGTATTTT
>TRBJ1-3|.|TRBD1|TRBV2
CASRTQGAQAGNTIYF
TGTGCCAGCAGAACACAGGGGGCACAGGCTGGAAACACCATATATTTT
>TRBJ2-7|.|TRBD1|TRBV7-2
CASRLRAGQGREQYF
TGTGCCAGCAGGCTTAGGGCTGGACAGGGGCGCGAGCAGTACTTC
>TRBJ2-5|.|.|TRBV5-1
CASSLPEETQYF
TGCGCCAGCAGCTTGCCCGAGGAGACCCAGTACTTC
>TRBJ1-2|.|TRBD1|TRBV6-6
CASSYSWGDSYGYTF
TGTGCCAGCAGTTACTCGTGGGGGGACAGCTATGGCTACACCTTC
>TRBJ1-2|.|.|TRBV6-1
CASTLPADWDYGYTF
TGTGCCAGCACCTTGCCTGCTGACTGGGACTATGGCTACACCTTC
>TRBJ1-3|.|TRBD1|TRBV6-1
CASSVTGVLSGNTIYF
TGTGCCAGCAGTGTAACAGGGGTTCTCTCTGGAAACACCATATATTTT
>TRBJ2-6|.|.|TRBV30
CASGVPTGSRSGANVLTF
TGTGCCTCCGGTGTACCTACGGGGAGTCGCTCTGGGGCCAACGTCCTGACTTTC
>TRBJ1-2|.|TRBD1|TRBV2
CASSEQGEYGYTF
TGTGCCAGCAGTGAACAGGGGGAGTATGGCTACACCTTC
>TRBJ2-1|.|.|TRBV5-4
CASSFGQYEQFF
TGTGCCAGCAGCTTCGGACAGTATGAGCAGTTCTTC
>TRBJ2-4|few|.|TRBV5-1
CASSPGTTLAKNIQYF
TGCGCCAGCAGCCCTGGGACAACCCTAGCCAAAAACATTCAGTACTTC
>TRBJ1-1|.|.|TRBV29-1
CSVERQYLTEAFF
TGCAGCGTTGAGAGACAGTATTTGACTGAAGCTTTCTTT
>TRBJ1-4|many|TRBD1|TRBV6-5
CASSYLDRGTNEKLFF
TGTGCCAGCAGTTACCTGGACAGGGGAACTAATGAAAAACTGTTTTTT
>TRBJ2-7|.|TRBD1|TRBV7-2
CASSLGWGDRGYEQYF
TGTGCCAGCAGCTTAGGATGGGGCGACAGGGGATACGAGCAGTACTTC
>TRBJ1-1|.|TRBD1|TRBV9
CASSATGGVNTEAFF
TGTGCCAGCAGCGCGACAGGGGGCGTGAACACTGAAGCTTTCTTT
>TRBJ2-2|.|.|TRBV4-1
CASSQAFDGVGGELFF
TGCGCCAGCAGCCAGGCCTTCGACGGGGTAGGCGGGGAGCTGTTTTTT
>TRBJ1-5|.|.|TRBV18
CASSVDSDQPQHF
TGTGCCAGCTCCGTTGACAGTGATCAGCCCCAGCATTTT
>TRBJ2-7|.|.|TRBV5-8
CASSLGAENEQYF
TGTGCCAGCAGCCTGGGAGCGGAGAACGAGCAGTACTTC
>TRBJ1-2|few|.|TRBV5-1
CASSPRDSYGYTF
TGCGCCAGCAGCCCGAGGGATTCCTATGGCTACACCTTC
>TRBJ1-2|.|.|TRBV25-1
CASSAGLFNYGYTF
TGTGCCAGCAGTGCGGGACTCTTTAACTATGGCTACACCTTC
>TRBJ2-2|.|TRBD2|TRBV29-1
CSVTSGGADTGELFF
TGCAGCGTTACTAGCGGGGGGGCGGACACCGGGGAGCTGTTTTTT
>TRBJ1-2|.|TRBD1|TRBV6-1
CASSSAGQGYGYTF
TGTGCCAGCAGTTCGGCGGGACAGGGTTATGGCTACACCTTC
>TRBJ1-1|few|TRBD1|TRBV5-1
CASSSSTGVGTEAFF
TGCGCCAGCAGCTCTTCGACAGGGGTTGGCACTGAAGCTTTCTTT
>TRBJ2-1|.|TRBD2|TRBV7-2
CASSPRGLAGVNEQFF
TGTGCCAGCAGCCCTCGGGGACTAGCGGGGGTGAATGAGCAGTTCTTC
>TRBJ1-1|.|TRBD1|TRBV9
CASSVGDRQNTEAFF
TGTGCCAGCAGCGTAGGGGACAGGCAGAACACTGAAGCTTTCTTT
>TRBJ2-6|once|.|TRBV5-4
CASIDGGSGANVLTF
TGTGCCAGTATAGATGGGGGGAGTGGGGCCAACGTCCTGACTTTC
>TRBJ2-5|once|TRBD1|TRBV5-4
CASSLARQGPGETQYF
TGTGCCAGCAGCTTGGCGCGACAGGGGCCAGGGGAGACCCAGTACTTC
>TRBJ1-1|.|.|TRBV19
CASSIDLWGPRGTEAFF
TGTGCCAGTAGTATAGATCTATGGGGACCCAGGGGCACTGAAGCTTTCTTT
>TRBJ1-5|.|.|TRBV2
CASSRQSGNQPQHF
TGTGCCAGCTCGAGACAGTCGGGCAATCAGCCCCAGCATTTT
>TRBJ2-7|.|.|TRBV9
CASSVSAGISYEQYF
TGTGCCAGCAGCGTAAGCGCCGGAATCTCCTACGAGCAGTACTTC
>TRBJ1-2|.|TRBD1|TRBV27
CASSTTGTGGNYGYTF
TGTGCCAGCAGTACAACCGGGACAGGGGGCAACTATGGCTACACCTTC
>TRBJ2-7|.|TRBD1|TRBV7-2
CASSLGLGQAAEQYF
TGTGCCAGCAGCTTAGGACTGGGACAGGCGGCGGAGCAGTACTTC
>TRBJ1-2|.|.|TRBV20-1
CSAWGRDGYTF
TGCAGTGCTTGGGGGAGGGATGGCTACACCTTC
>TRBJ2-5|.|TRBD2|TRBV6-1
CASRVAGGPQETQYF
TGTGCCAGCAGGGTAGCGGGGGGGCCCCAAGAGACCCAGTACTTC